This TCR beta chain derives from a study of shared clonotypes between healthy human individuals. This clone was seen more than once but under ten times. This CDR3 comprises 13 residues. Germline CDR1 reads MNHNS; CDR2 reads SASEGT. V lost 6 bases, J lost 4 bases, and 12 bases lay in between. Genomic DNA (from each subset) was split evenly across several immunoSEQ plates. Sequencing used immunoSEQ multiplex PCR; TCRdb keeps in-frame clones, though not all of them. The sample lists roughly 680,000 clones; approximately 72% were seen once. The source of this sequence is a woman aged 30 to 39 in good health. The J gene is TRBJ1-1, the V gene TRBV6-1, with a possible D match to TRBD1 (5 bases). Specimen: memory CD4+ T cells sorted from blood. Indicated subset: CD45RA-negative fraction. The CDR3 protein is CASRSRGITEAFF. DNA for the CDR3: TGTGCCAGCAGAAGCCGGGGGATCACTGAAGCTTTCTTT.